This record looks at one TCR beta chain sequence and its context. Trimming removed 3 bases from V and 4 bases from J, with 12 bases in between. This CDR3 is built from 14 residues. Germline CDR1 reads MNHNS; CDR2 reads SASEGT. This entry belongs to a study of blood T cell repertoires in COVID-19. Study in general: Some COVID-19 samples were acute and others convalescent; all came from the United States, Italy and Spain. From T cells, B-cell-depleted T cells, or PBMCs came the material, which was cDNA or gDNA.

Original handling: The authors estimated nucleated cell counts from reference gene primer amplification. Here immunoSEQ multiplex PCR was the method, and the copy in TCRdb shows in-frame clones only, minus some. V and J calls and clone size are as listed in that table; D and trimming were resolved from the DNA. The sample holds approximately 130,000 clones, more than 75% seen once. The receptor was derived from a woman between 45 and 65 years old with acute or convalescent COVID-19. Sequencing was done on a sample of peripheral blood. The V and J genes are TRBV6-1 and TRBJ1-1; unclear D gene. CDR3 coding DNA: TGTGCCAGCAGTGACCCCAGGCGGGGCACTGAAGCTTTCTTT. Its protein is CASSDPRRGTEAFF.